The 29 T cell receptor beta chains given below trace back to one sample, sequenced in a study of blood T cells in healthy people across ages. Then a second PCR, running roughly 7 to 11 cycles, was carried out with a sample-barcoded 5' primer and a J-beta primer mix. TCRdb re-called the 5' RACE reads through MiXCR, storing one row per CDR3 protein. The table lists roughly 2 million distinct CDR3 sequences, around half of them singletons. The material sequenced was blood. These receptors all stem from a woman aged 40 to 49 in good health.

This chain connects TRBV24-1 to TRBJ2-7; 7 nucleotides match TRBD1. The germline V gene encodes CDR1 KGHDR and CDR2 SFDVKD. The CDR3 covers 13 residues. The J segment lost 7 bases and the V segment lost 3 bases, leaving 5 bases of the junction unmatched. For the CDR3, the DNA is TGTGCCACCAGTGATGGACAGGTTGGGGAGCAGTACTTC. It codes for CATSDGQVGEQYF.

The chain has TRBV6-1 and TRBJ1-1; maybe TRBD1 (6 bases). V lost 5 bases and J 4 bases, leaving 20 bases between the germline ends. CDR1 and CDR2 from the germline V gene are MNHNS and SASEGT. This CDR3 region has 16 residues. CDR3 DNA: TGTGCCAGCAGTCCGACGGCGGGGGGGCCGGGCACTGAAGCTTTCTTT. The encoded protein is CASSPTAGGPGTEAFF.

V is TRBV10-3 and J is TRBJ2-3, with 8 positions matching TRBD2. Germline loops: CDR1 ENHRY, CDR2 SYGVKD. J gave up 2 bases and V 4 bases, and 5 bases lay outside the gene matches. This CDR3 comprises 15 residues. CDR3 sequence reads: CAISGLGLVTDTQYF. The CDR3 DNA sequence: TGTGCCATCAGTGGGTTGGGACTAGTCACAGATACGCAGTATTTT.

This clonotype came up a few times. The chain couples TRBV7-2 to TRBJ2-7; unclear D gene. The germline gives CDR1 SGHTA, CDR2 FQGNSA. The CDR3 extends over 16 amino acids. V was cut by 5 bases and J by 2 bases, with 19 bases left in between. In DNA form, the CDR3 reads TGTGCCAGCAGCCCCCGGGCCCCGACCCTTCCCTACGAGCAGTACTTC. It translates to CASSPRAPTLPYEQYF.

The count of this clonotype is one. The chain joins TRBV29-1 to TRBJ2-2; D is uncertain. Germline CDR1 and CDR2: SQVTM and ANQGSEA. This CDR3 has 17 residues. V lost 1 base and J lost 5, with 20 bases in between. CDR3: CSVEALLGSRQTGELFF. The DNA for the CDR3 is TGCAGCGTTGAAGCCCTCTTGGGCAGCAGACAAACCGGGGAGCTGTTTTTT.

This sequence joins TRBV6-4 and TRBJ2-5, with 7 bases fitting TRBD2. From germline, CDR1 is MRHNA and CDR2 SNTAGT. V shed 0 bases and J 11 bases; nucleotides not matched to a gene: 12. This CDR3 comprises 15 residues. In nucleotides, the CDR3 is TGTGCCAGCAGTGACTCGAGGGAGGGTAGCAATGAGCAGTACTTC. Its protein product is CASSDSREGSNEQYF.

This clonotype was seen only a few times. The V call is TRBV7-2, the J call TRBJ2-7; TRBD2 aligns across 7 bases. The germline gives CDR1 SGHTA, CDR2 FQGNSA. Trimming at V came to 0 bases and at J to 3 bases, leaving 5 bases not matched to a gene. The CDR3 runs 15 residues. This CDR3 reads CASSLAEGGYYEQYF. CDR3 nucleotides: TGTGCCAGCAGCTTAGCGGAGGGAGGGTACTACGAGCAGTACTTC.

This clonotype turned up a few times. This chain joins TRBV5-1 and TRBJ2-5, with 8 bases that match TRBD1. There are 15 residues in the CDR3. J gave up 1 base and V 4 bases, and 6 bases lay outside the gene matches. Germline V lookup: CDR1 SGHRS, CDR2 YFSETQ. The CDR3, as DNA: TGCGCCAGCAGCACACAGGGGGGCCTCCAAGAGACCCAGTACTTC. Its protein is CASSTQGGLQETQYF.

This clonotype was recorded many times. The rearrangement links TRBV29-1 to TRBJ2-7; the match to TRBD1 covers 11 bases. The J segment lost 2 bases and the V segment lost 6 bases, leaving 6 bases of the junction unmatched. The CDR3 contains 14 residues. The germline V gene encodes CDR1 SQVTM and CDR2 ANQGSEA. CDR3 bases: TGCAGCGTGTCCGGGACAGGGGGGACCTACGAGCAGTACTTC. It codes for CSVSGTGGTYEQYF.

This rearrangement joins TRBV25-1 to TRBJ2-5, with 7 bases identical to TRBD2. CDR1 and CDR2 from the germline V gene are MGHDK and SYGVNS. V shed 4 bases, J shed 3 bases, and the junction held 5 bases outside the gene matches. The CDR3 contains 14 residues. CDR3 in amino acids: CASSVGGMEETQYF. The CDR3 coding sequence is TGTGCCAGCAGTGTCGGGGGGATGGAAGAGACCCAGTACTTC. The full variable domain, with the rest looked up from reference TRBV25-1 and TRBJ2-5, is EADIYQTPRYLVIGTGKKITLECSQTMGHDKMYWYQQDPGMELHLIHYSYGVNSTEKGDLSSESTVSRIRTEHFPLTLESARPSHTSQYLCASSVGGMEETQYFGPGTRLLVL.

This chain connects TRBV4-1 to TRBJ1-5; 7 positions agree with TRBD1. Germline V CDR1 and CDR2: MGHRA, YSYEKL. Trimming at V came to 4 bases and at J to 5 bases, leaving 5 bases not matched to a gene. The CDR3 extends over 14 amino acids. This CDR3 reads CASSLTTGDQPQHF. The DNA of the CDR3 is TGCGCCAGCAGCCTTACAACAGGGGATCAGCCCCAGCATTTT.

The genes are TRBV12-3 or TRBV12-4 and TRBJ2-3; D remains ambiguous. V was shortened by 1 base and J by 4 bases, with 15 bases between the two germline ends. This CDR3 is 16 amino acids long. The CDR3 DNA reads TGTGCCAGCAGTTTAGGAACAAGGGTCTCTTCAGATACGCAGTATTTT. It specifies CASSLGTRVSSDTQYF.

This clonotype showed up many times. The V and J genes are TRBV4-1 and TRBJ2-5; possible D gene TRBD2, 6 bases. Germline loops: CDR1 MGHRA, CDR2 YSYEKL. The CDR3 has 15 residues. The V end lost 1 base, the J end lost 3 bases, and 12 bases lay between the germline ends. CDR3 coding DNA: TGCGCCAGCAGCCAAGGGCGGGACCCAAAAGAGACCCAGTACTTC. Residues: CASSQGRDPKETQYF.

The chain uses TRBV24-1 and TRBJ2-1; 9 positions match TRBD1. Germline CDR1 and CDR2: KGHDR and SFDVKD. This CDR3 contains 17 residues. V lost 6 bases and J lost 6; bases outside the gene matches: 14. Here the CDR3 DNA reads TGTGCCACCAGTAGTTCCCCACAGGGGGCAAGTTTCAATGAGCAGTTCTTC. It yields the protein CATSSSPQGASFNEQFF.

The chain recombines TRBV20-1 with TRBJ2-7; 7 bases fit TRBD2. Judging by the DNA end, TRBJ2-4 fits better; the J call may be wrong. The CDR3 runs to 14 residues. Per germline, CDR1 DFQATT and CDR2 SNEGSKA (reference sequence). The CDR3 DNA reads as TGCAGTGCTAAAAAAGGAGCGGGATCCCGCATTCAGTACTTC. Translation: CSAKKGAGSRIQYF.

V usage is TRBV29-1 and J usage is TRBJ2-1, with TRBD2 matching 10 bases. J was trimmed by 7 bases and V by 7 bases; bases with no gene match: 13. This CDR3 spans 15 amino acids. Germline assignment: CDR1 SQVTM and CDR2 ANQGSEA. In nucleotides, the CDR3 is TGCAGCGCCCCGGGGACCCTAGCGGGGGCTAATGAGCAGTTCTTC. Protein: CSAPGTLAGANEQFF.

This clonotype was recorded a few times. The V and J genes are TRBV5-1 and TRBJ2-1, with TRBD1 identical over 8 bases. J gave up 5 bases and V 4 bases, and 8 bases lay outside the gene matches. CDR1 and CDR2 from the germline V gene are SGHRS and YFSETQ. CDR3 length: 15 residues. CDR3 residues: CASSGDRGLDNEQFF. CDR3 coding DNA: TGCGCCAGCAGCGGCGACAGGGGTCTCGACAATGAGCAGTTCTTC.

The chain is built from TRBV7-8 and TRBJ2-3; 12 bases are a match to TRBD2. CDR1 and CDR2 (germline): SGHVS, FQNEAQ. The CDR3 extends over 17 amino acids. V dropped 0 bases and J dropped 4; count of bases not matched to a gene: 5. The CDR3 bases are TGTGCCAGCAGCTTAGCACTAGCGGGGGGCCCGCCAGATACGCAGTATTTT. This encodes CASSLALAGGPPDTQYF.

The chain has TRBV5-1 and TRBJ2-1; perhaps TRBD2 as D (6 bases). V lost 2 bases and J lost 9, with 15 bases in between. Looked up from germline, CDR1 is SGHRS and CDR2 is YFSETQ. The CDR3 is 14 amino acids. CDR3 DNA: TGCGCCAGCAGCTTCGATGGAGGGATCGGTGAGCAGTTCTTC. Its translation is CASSFDGGIGEQFF.

V is TRBV6-1 and J is TRBJ2-6; 8 bases line up with TRBD1. The CDR3 runs to 21 residues. V was clipped by 5 bases and J by 0 bases; unmatched bases: 18. The germline CDR1 and CDR2 sequences are MNHNS and SASEGT. The CDR3 sequence is CASSRTRARQGKSSGANVLTF. The CDR3 DNA follows: TGTGCCAGCAGTCGGACGAGGGCGCGACAGGGGAAGAGCTCTGGGGCCAACGTCCTGACTTTC.

As to this clonotype: One junction end does not reproduce the germline sequence, and a read error may be involved. The chain combines TRBV10-2 with TRBJ1-2; D ambiguous. Germline V gene sequence: CDR1 WSHSY, CDR2 SAAADI. The CDR3 runs to 13 residues. The CDR3 bases are TGTGCCAGCAGTGAAGGGCAAATCTATGGCTACACCTTC. It encodes CASSEGQIYGYTF.

V and J are TRBV12-3 or TRBV12-4 and TRBJ2-7; D may match TRBD1 or TRBD2 (6 bases each). The CDR3 runs to 15 residues. Trimming took 0 bases from V and 7 from J, leaving 16 bases between them. The CDR3 bases are TGTGCCAGCAGTTTAGCAGGGGGGCAGGTAGGGGAGCAGTACTTC. Amino acid sequence: CASSLAGGQVGEQYF.

The V and J genes are TRBV27 and TRBJ2-7; perhaps TRBD2 as D (5 bases). With 6 bases removed from V and 7 bases from J, the gap between germline ends came to 22 bases. The CDR3 consists of 15 residues. Germline values: CDR1 MNHEY, CDR2 SMNVEV (reference sequence). Written as DNA, the CDR3 is TGTGCCAGCAGGAGGGAGTCAGTGTCTAGTGGTGAGCAGTACTTC. It translates to CASRRESVSSGEQYF.

The chain links TRBV10-2 to TRBJ2-7; 7 bases are a match to TRBD1. Unmatched junction bases numbered 9, after V lost 3 bases and J lost 4 bases. CDR1 WSHSY and CDR2 SAAADI come from the germline V gene. The CDR3 is made up of 15 amino acids. The CDR3 reads CASSDPGQLDYEQYF. The DNA for the CDR3 is TGCGCCAGCAGTGACCCGGGACAGCTAGATTACGAGCAGTACTTC.

As concerns this clonotype: One end of the junction fails to match germline, which may point to a read error. The genes are TRBV7-2 and TRBJ2-7; 9 positions match TRBD1. The length of the CDR3 is 15 residues. Germline lookup yields CDR1 SGHTA and CDR2 FQGNSA. CDR3 in DNA: TGTTCCAGCAGCTCGGACAGGGGAGGAACCTACGAGCAGTACTTC. This gives the protein CSSSSDRGGTYEQYF.

The J gene is TRBJ2-4, the V gene TRBV21-1. TRBV21-1 is classified as a pseudogene. CDR3 size: 12 residues. The CDR3: CASSKMRNIQYF. As DNA, the CDR3 is TGTGCCAGCAGCAAAATGAGAAACATTCAGTACTTC.

This clonotype appeared a few times. The gene calls are TRBV28 and TRBJ1-2, with 11 bases aligning to TRBD1. Germline V gene data show CDR1 as MDHEN and CDR2 as SYDVKM. This CDR3 spans 15 amino acids. After removal of 6 bases from V and 7 bases from J, the junction contained 10 bases not matched to a gene. The CDR3 spells CASSLIGQGARGYTF. The CDR3 DNA reads as TGTGCCAGCAGCCTGATAGGACAGGGGGCGCGTGGCTACACCTTC.

The rearrangement joins TRBV29-1 to TRBJ2-3, with no clear D. The CDR3 extends over 10 amino acids. CDR1 and CDR2 (germline): SQVTM, ANQGSEA. Between the trimmed V and J ends, which lost 8 bases and 6 bases, there was a span of 9 bases. The CDR3: CSLDMDTQYF. The CDR3 region has the DNA TGCAGCCTAGACATGGATACGCAGTATTTT.

J is TRBJ2-5 and V is TRBV20-1; 8 bases map to TRBD1. After removal of 5 bases from V and 2 bases from J, the junction contained 7 bases not matched to a gene. The CDR3 is made up of 14 amino acids. Germline V CDR1 and CDR2: DFQATT, SNEGSKA (reference sequence). The DNA for the CDR3 is TGCAGTGCTCCCCGGACAGGGCAACAAGAGACCCAGTACTTC. Protein product: CSAPRTGQQETQYF.